Listed here are 24 T cell receptor beta chains from one sample, sequenced in a study of T cells in Graves' hyperthyroidism and ophthalmopathy. Amplification of TCR beta CDR3 regions was performed using RNA transcripts as template. HTBI primers were employed in a first-round RT-PCR of the TCR CDR3. Via MiXCR, TCRdb re-called the multiplex PCR reads, giving one row per CDR3 protein. The table has some 460,000 distinct CDR3 sequences, approximately 15% seen once. Sequencing input: blood. The receptors originated from a woman younger than 30 with Graves' hyperthyroidism.

This clonotype came up many times. This chain uses TRBV12-3 or TRBV12-4 with TRBJ1-2; D is uncertain. Trimming pared 2 bases from V and 3 bases from J, leaving 7 bases between. The CDR3 has 13 residues. The CDR3 protein is CASSLNSYYGYTF. The DNA of the CDR3 is TGTGCCAGCAGTTTAAACAGCTACTATGGCTACACCTTC.

This clonotype was counted ten times or more. The J gene is TRBJ1-3, the V gene TRBV28, with D perhaps matching TRBD1 (5 bases). Germline CDR1 MDHEN, CDR2 SYDVKM. Trimming shortened V by 6 bases and J by 4 bases, and 13 bases separated the two germline ends. The CDR3 sequence is 14 residues long. DNA of the CDR3: TGTGCCAGCAGCGACCCAGGGAAAGGAAACACCATATATTTT. It translates to CASSDPGKGNTIYF.

This clonotype was found many times. This chain joins TRBV20-1 and TRBJ1-2, with 7 bases aligning to TRBD1. The germline V gene has CDR1 DFQATT and CDR2 SNEGSKA (reference sequence). V trimming: 5 bases; J trimming: 6 bases; junction bases outside the gene matches: 0. This CDR3 has 10 amino acids. CDR3 loop: CSAGQDGYTF. CDR3 DNA: TGCAGTGCTGGACAGGATGGCTACACCTTC.

This clonotype was detected a few times. This chain connects TRBV7-6 to TRBJ2-2; 9 bases fit TRBD2. V trimming: 5 bases; J trimming: 1 base; junction bases outside the gene matches: 5. Per the germline V gene, CDR1 is SGHVS and CDR2 is FNYEAQ. This CDR3 spans 16 amino acids. The CDR3 loop is CASSPLTSGNTGELFF. The CDR3 bases are TGTGCCAGCAGCCCACTGACTAGCGGGAACACCGGGGAGCTGTTTTTT.

The chain has TRBV19 and TRBJ2-1; unclear D gene. Per germline, CDR1 LNHDA and CDR2 SQIVND (reference sequence). The CDR3 has 13 residues. The V gene lost 1 base and the J gene lost 5 bases, with 6 bases spanning the gap. The CDR3 DNA follows: TGTGCCAGTAGTATAGTAGGGAACAATGAGCAGTTCTTC. It is translated as CASSIVGNNEQFF.

As regards this clonotype: A much more abundant neighbour one base away suggests this may be a read error. V and J are TRBV10-3 and TRBJ2-3; 12 positions agree with TRBD2. The CDR3 loop spans 19 amino acids. The V segment lost 3 bases and the J segment 2 bases; nucleotides outside the gene matches: 12. Germline V gene data show CDR1 as ENHRY and CDR2 as SYGVKD. CDR3 sequence reads: CAISERLAGALQYTDTQYF. The CDR3 nucleotides are TGTGCCATCAGTGAACGACTAGCGGGAGCGCTCCAATACACAGATACGCAGTATTTT.

The chain couples TRBV5-8 to TRBJ2-7, with unresolved D. Deletions cut 2 bases from V and 4 bases from J, with 19 bases between. Germline CDR1 is SGHTS and CDR2 is YDEGEE. The CDR3 has 16 residues. The CDR3 DNA is TGTGCCAGCAGCTTCTACTCCTACCTGGGGAAGTACGAGCAGTACTTC. Residues: CASSFYSYLGKYEQYF.

This clonotype was seen more than once but under ten times. This chain joins TRBV6-1 and TRBJ1-5, with TRBD1 as a possible D gene (6 bases). The CDR3 is 16 amino acids. Germline loops: CDR1 MNHNS, CDR2 SASEGT. V was cut by 7 bases and J by 0 bases, with 16 bases left in between. The CDR3 DNA follows: TGTGCCAGCAACCCGGACAGTCGGTATAGCAATCAGCCCCAGCATTTT. Amino acid sequence: CASNPDSRYSNQPQHF.

As concerns this clonotype: Given a much more abundant clone one base away, this may be a read error. The rearrangement joins TRBV29-1 to TRBJ1-5, with 7 positions matching TRBD1. V dropped 6 bases and J dropped 0; count of bases not matched to a gene: 5. CDR1 and CDR2 from the germline V gene are SQVTM and ANQGSEA. The CDR3 has 14 amino acids. The CDR3 DNA reads as TGCAGCGTACAGACAGGGTCTAGCAATCAGCCCCAGCATTTT. This translates into CSVQTGSSNQPQHF.

This clonotype was observed many times. CDR3 in amino acids: CASSLRAGGGEQFF. DNA for the CDR3: TGTGCCAGCAGCTTACGAGCGGGGGGGGGTGAGCAGTTCTTC. The genes are TRBV7-8 and TRBJ2-1; 10 positions agree with TRBD2. Unmatched junction bases numbered 4, after V lost 2 bases and J lost 9 bases. Germline values: CDR1 SGHVS, CDR2 FQNEAQ. The CDR3 has 14 amino acids.

With respect to this clonotype: A junction end diverges from the germline sequence, so it may reflect a read error. The chain carries TRBV30 and TRBJ2-1; D perhaps matches TRBD2 (6 bases). CDR1 GTSNPN and CDR2 SVGIG come from the germline V gene (reference sequence). This CDR3 comprises 11 residues. This CDR3 reads CAWSVHRGLVF. The CDR3 DNA follows: TGTGCCTGGAGTGTACATCGGGGGTTAGTCTTC.

This chain uses TRBV29-1 with TRBJ2-2; D might be TRBD1 (6 bases). V lost 3 bases and J 5 bases, leaving 16 bases between the germline ends. Germline lookup yields CDR1 SQVTM and CDR2 ANQGSEA. The CDR3 extends over 15 amino acids. The CDR3 loop is CSVDGQGLSTGELFF. The CDR3 nucleotides are TGCAGCGTTGATGGTCAGGGGTTGTCAACCGGGGAGCTGTTTTTT.

V and J are TRBV4-1 and TRBJ1-1, with D possibly being TRBD1 (6 bases). The CDR3 covers 15 residues. V lost 1 base to trimming and J lost 4 bases, with 13 bases between them. Germline-derived CDR1 and CDR2 are MGHRA and YSYEKL. Here the CDR3 DNA reads TGCGCCAGCAGCCAAGGCAGGGGAGGGGTCACTGAAGCTTTCTTT. This encodes CASSQGRGGVTEAFF.

This clonotype occurred many times. CDR3 bases: TGTGCCAGCAGCGCCGGGACTACAGACGGAGATACGCAGTATTTT. Encoded protein: CASSAGTTDGDTQYF. The chain combines TRBV5-5 with TRBJ2-3; 7 bases map to TRBD2. J was trimmed by 5 bases and V by 4 bases; bases with no gene match: 10. The CDR3 runs to 15 residues. Per germline, CDR1 SGHKS and CDR2 YYEKEE (reference sequence).

At least ten counts were recorded for this clonotype. The rearrangement uses TRBV20-1 and TRBJ2-1, with 11 bases aligning to TRBD2. Germline V gene data show CDR1 as DFQATT and CDR2 as SNEGSKA (reference sequence). The CDR3 length is 16 residues. V lost 5 bases, J lost 1 base, and 7 bases stayed unmatched. The CDR3 DNA reads TGCAGTGCTGGGGGACTAGCGGCCCCTTCCTACAATGAGCAGTTCTTC. As protein: CSAGGLAAPSYNEQFF.

This sequence joins TRBV24-1 and TRBJ1-5; TRBD1 is a possible D gene (6 bases). V lost 4 bases and J 7 bases, leaving 19 bases between the germline ends. Germline V gives CDR1 KGHDR, CDR2 SFDVKD. The CDR3 spans 16 residues. CDR3 amino acids: CATSDPGIGGGQPQHF. CDR3 bases: TGTGCCACCAGTGACCCCGGGATTGGGGGCGGACAGCCCCAGCATTTT.

The chain recombines TRBV30 with TRBJ1-2, with 9 bases matching TRBD1. V lost 4 bases and J lost 5; bases outside the gene matches: 5. Germline CDR1 and CDR2: GTSNPN and SVGIG (reference sequence). The CDR3 is made up of 13 amino acids. This chain's CDR3 is CAWTGQGWYGYTF. Here the CDR3 DNA reads TGTGCCTGGACCGGACAGGGGTGGTATGGCTACACCTTC.

This clonotype has a count of ten or more. The genes are TRBV20-1 and TRBJ2-3, with D possibly TRBD2 on 5 matching bases. The CDR3 spans 15 residues. V dropped 3 bases and J dropped 1 base, with 14 bases sitting between them. Germline V lookup: CDR1 DFQATT, CDR2 SNEGSKA (reference sequence). This CDR3 reads CSASLGAEGTDTQYF. The DNA of the CDR3 is TGCAGTGCTAGTCTTGGCGCGGAGGGCACAGATACGCAGTATTTT.

The table lists this clonotype with a few counts. The V gene is TRBV4-1, the J gene TRBJ2-7, with D perhaps matching TRBD1 or TRBD2 (6 bases each). Trimming stripped 4 bases from V and 3 bases from J, with 22 bases between. Germline CDR1 reads MGHRA; CDR2 reads YSYEKL. This CDR3 is 17 amino acids long. The CDR3 sequence is CASSLQWGANGNYEQYF. CDR3 DNA: TGCGCCAGCAGCCTCCAATGGGGGGCCAACGGTAACTACGAGCAGTACTTC.

This rearrangement joins TRBV30 to TRBJ2-5, with 11 bases that match TRBD2. Trimming at V came to 3 bases and at J to 4 bases, leaving 16 bases not matched to a gene. This CDR3 spans 18 amino acids. CDR1 GTSNPN and CDR2 SVGIG come from the germline V gene (reference sequence). The CDR3: CAWSASPSSGRWGETQYF. CDR3 nucleotide sequence: TGTGCCTGGAGCGCCAGCCCATCTAGCGGGAGGTGGGGAGAGACCCAGTACTTC.

This clonotype appeared a few times. A much larger clone lies one base from this, so it may be a read error. The chain has TRBV11-2 and TRBJ1-3, with TRBD1 identical over 7 bases. CDR1 is SGHAT, CDR2 FQNNGV, per germline. The CDR3 runs to 15 residues. The DNA for the CDR3 is TGTGCCAGCAGCTCGACAGGGCGCTCTGGAAACACCATGTATTTT. It codes for CASSSTGRSGNTMYF.

This clonotype was detected many times. The genes are TRBV12-3 or TRBV12-4 and TRBJ2-7; maybe TRBD1 (5 bases). V was trimmed by 6 bases and J by 5 bases, leaving 11 bases between them. The CDR3 runs 12 residues. CDR3 sequence: CASRTQGDEQYF. CDR3 nucleotide sequence: TGTGCCAGCAGAACCCAGGGTGACGAGCAGTACTTC.

In its sample, this clonotype was seen a few times. V gene TRBV11-3 combines with J gene TRBJ1-3, with D hard to call. The germline CDR1 and CDR2 sequences are SGHNT and YENEEA. The CDR3 has 15 residues. V was shortened by 2 bases and J by 1 base, with 9 bases between the two germline ends. CDR3 loop: CASSLRAASGNTIYF. The CDR3 coding sequence is TGTGCCAGCAGCTTAAGGGCCGCATCTGGAAACACCATATATTTT.

This clonotype was recorded many times. The chain uses TRBV20-1 and TRBJ2-3; D call uncertain. This CDR3 comprises 15 residues. CDR1 is DFQATT, CDR2 SNEGSKA, per germline (reference sequence). V lost 5 bases and J lost 5, with 20 bases in between. The CDR3 DNA reads TGCAGTGCTGCAGCAGGATACACTTCCAGAGATACGCAGTATTTT. This sequence encodes CSAAAGYTSRDTQYF.